Described below is a single T cell receptor beta chain sequence and its context. The source of the sample is a study of blood T cell repertoires in COVID-19. Study in general: In each case, the material was cDNA or gDNA derived from T cells, B-cell-depleted T cells, or PBMCs.

The protocol was immunoSEQ multiplex PCR, while the TCRdb copy is restricted to in-frame clones and leaves out a portion. Of 130,000 to 150,000 clones in the sample, around 90% were seen once. V shed 5 bases and J shed 5 bases, with 12 bases lying between them. CDR1 is SGHVS, CDR2 FQNEAQ, per germline. The CDR3 is 13 residues long. The V call is TRBV7-8, the J call TRBJ2-5; D possibly corresponds to TRBD1 (5 bases). The material sequenced was peripheral blood. The source is a woman in her 50s with acute or convalescent COVID-19. The CDR3 here is CASSPRVSETQYF. The CDR3 nucleotides are TGTGCCAGCAGCCCCAGGGTATCGGAGACCCAGTACTTC.